This T cell receptor (beta chain) was profiled in a study of persistence of HIV-infected CD4 T cells. Study-wide points: The rare CMV-responding cells with HIV-1 proviruses were not separately TCR-sequenced. TCR oligoclonality correlated with proviral oligoclonality in the same sorted populations. Degenerate expanded CDR3beta sequences were enriched among CMV- and Gag-responding cells.

The immunoSEQ assay was version 4, run in survey mode. The repertoire was sequenced with immunoSEQ multiplex PCR; TCRdb's copy has only in-frame clones and lacks some. This sample has tens of thousands of clones, with less than 85% found just once. V was pared by 0 bases and J by 8 bases, with 9 bases between. The CDR3 contains 12 residues. Per germline, CDR1 SGHNT and CDR2 YYREEE (reference sequence). Only a few counts were recorded for this clone. The antigen remains unidentified. Cells were stimulated with overlapping HIV-1 Gag 15-mer peptides. CD40L-negative CD69-negative CD45RO-high memory CD4+ T cells were sorted as populations depleted of antigen-responding cells. Before stimulation, PBMCs underwent CD8+ T cell depletion.

The rearrangement uses TRBV5-4 and TRBJ2-7; the D is unclear. The material sequenced was CD4+ T cells sorted from PBMCs after roughly 18-hour stimulation, taken from a patient who received antiretroviral therapy. The source of this sequence is an adult man with HIV who was CMV-seropositive. The CDR3 DNA reads TGTGCCAGCAGCTTGGATAGGTCCAAGCAGTACTTC. Translated, it gives CASSLDRSKQYF.